This is a list of T cell receptor beta chains from one sample in a study of cytomegalovirus exposure and HLA in healthy donors. TCRdb keeps only in-frame clones here, not all; method: immunoSEQ multiplex PCR. The sample carries approximately 150,000 clones, 70% to 80% recorded once. Sample: PBMCs. These receptor sequences come from a woman between 40 and 55 years old in good health and CMV-seronegative. The CDR3 runs from the conserved cysteine through the conserved F or W. The D gene is left open where the match is weak. The size of a clone is reported for some rows only, either as once, few or many, or as a class for expanded clones.

j_call	v_call	clone_size	d_call	cdr3_nt	cdr3_aa
TRBJ2-3	TRBV10-1	NA	TRBD2	TGCGCCAGCAGTGAATGGCTAGCGGGAGATACGCAGTATTTT	CASSEWLAGDTQYF
TRBJ2-7	TRBV29-1	NA	TRBD1	TGCAGCGTTGTCACAGATCGGGACAGGGTCTACGAGCAGTACTTC	CSVVTDRDRVYEQYF
TRBJ1-4	TRBV7-9	NA	NA	TGTGCCAGCAGCTCAGGGTCGGATAATGAAAAACTGTTTTTT	CASSSGSDNEKLFF
TRBJ2-7	TRBV4-2	NA	TRBD2	TGTGCCAGCAGCCCTCAGAGCGGGAGAGGGAGGTACGAGCAGTACTTC	CASSPQSGRGRYEQYF
TRBJ2-3	TRBV5-1	NA	NA	TGCGCCAGCAGCTTGCAGGGCAGGGGAGATATAGATACGCAGTATTTT	CASSLQGRGDIDTQYF
TRBJ1-4	TRBV2	NA	TRBD1	TGTGCCAGCAGAGATGGGACAGCAACTAATGAAAAACTGTTTTTT	CASRDGTATNEKLFF
TRBJ2-6	TRBV30	NA	NA	TGTGCCTGGTCTAGAGAGGGGGTCCCCTCTGGGGCCAACGTCCTGACTTTC	CAWSREGVPSGANVLTF
TRBJ2-3	TRBV9	once	NA	TGTGCCAGCAGCGTCCTTAGCACAGATACGCAGTATTTT	CASSVLSTDTQYF
TRBJ2-5	TRBV5-1	NA	TRBD2	TGCGCCAGCAAGGTCAGCGGGACTGAGACCCAGTACTTC	CASKVSGTETQYF
TRBJ1-5	TRBV29-1	NA	TRBD1	TGCAGCGCTGGGGACAGTAATCAGCCCCAGCATTTT	CSAGDSNQPQHF
TRBJ2-6	TRBV19	NA	NA	TGTGCCAGTAACCAGGCCAGCTCTGGGGCCAACGTCCTGACTTTC	CASNQASSGANVLTF
TRBJ2-1	TRBV2	NA	TRBD2	TGTGCCAGCAGTGCAGGACTAGCGGCTTTAAATGAGCAGTTCTTC	CASSAGLAALNEQFF
TRBJ1-1	TRBV30	NA	NA	TGTGCCTACAAATCCCAGAACACTGAAGCTTTCTTT	CAYKSQNTEAFF
TRBJ1-5	TRBV28	NA	NA	TGTGCCAGCAGTCCCCCCACGGGAAGCAATCAGCCCCAGCATTTT	CASSPPTGSNQPQHF
TRBJ2-5	TRBV5-1	NA	TRBD2	TGCGCCAGCAGCTTGACGGGAGGGATGGAGACCCAGTACTTC	CASSLTGGMETQYF
TRBJ1-5	TRBV9	NA	NA	TGTGCCAGCAGCGTGGGCGGGGGCAAGGATCAGCCCCAGCATTTT	CASSVGGGKDQPQHF
TRBJ2-7	TRBV7-8	few	NA	TGTGCCAGCAGCTTAGGAGCGGTAGCGGCCGAGCAGTACTTC	CASSLGAVAAEQYF
TRBJ1-5	TRBV6-5	NA	TRBD1	TGTGCCAGCAGTGTGCAGGGGGCCCTTTATCAGCCCCAGCATTTT	CASSVQGALYQPQHF
TRBJ2-2	TRBV2	once	NA	TGTGCCAGCAGAGAGACAGAAGGGACCGGGGAGCTGTTTTTT	CASRETEGTGELFF
TRBJ1-5	TRBV6-1	NA	NA	TGTGCCAGCGAGGGGGGGTATAGCAATCAGCCCCAGCATTTT	CASEGGYSNQPQHF
TRBJ1-2	TRBV19	few	TRBD1	TGTGCCAGTAGGAACCCGGGACAGACTCTATATGGCTACACCTTC	CASRNPGQTLYGYTF
TRBJ2-4	TRBV9	NA	TRBD1	TGTGCCAGCAGCGTAGGGGGGACAGACAAAAACATTCAGTACTTC	CASSVGGTDKNIQYF
TRBJ2-2	TRBV11-2	once	NA	TGTGCCAGCAGCCTCGGGGATGTCACCGGGGAGCTGTTTTTT	CASSLGDVTGELFF
TRBJ1-2	TRBV11-1	once	NA	TGTGCCAGCAGTCCACAGACTAACTATGGCTACACCTTC	CASSPQTNYGYTF
TRBJ2-1	TRBV27	NA	NA	TGTGCCAGCAGTTCCGTCTGGCGAGGCCTTTACAATGAGCAGTTCTTC	CASSSVWRGLYNEQFF
TRBJ1-4	TRBV13	NA	NA	TGTGCCAGCAGCCCCTCCGGGAAAGGGACTTCTAATGAAAAACTGTTTTTT	CASSPSGKGTSNEKLFF
TRBJ1-5	TRBV4-2	NA	NA	TGTGCCAGCAGCCAAGATCCGCCGCAAACAGGGAGCAATCAGCCCCAGCATTTT	CASSQDPPQTGSNQPQHF
TRBJ2-5	TRBV15	NA	TRBD1	TGTGCCACCAGCGACCCCGGGACAGTTTTAGAGACCCAGTACTTC	CATSDPGTVLETQYF
TRBJ2-1	TRBV30	NA	TRBD2	TGTGCCTGGAGTGTAGGAGCGGGAGGCCGGGAGCAGTTCTTC	CAWSVGAGGREQFF
TRBJ1-1	TRBV29-1	NA	TRBD1	TGCAGCGTTCGGAACAGGGGGTCGGACACTGAAGCTTTCTTT	CSVRNRGSDTEAFF
TRBJ2-2	TRBV29-1	NA	TRBD1	TGCAGCGTTGACAAACAGGGGGAGGGGGAGCTGTTTTTT	CSVDKQGEGELFF
TRBJ1-1	TRBV10-2	NA	NA	TGCGCCAGCGCGGACAGTCGGACTGAAGCTTTCTTT	CASADSRTEAFF
TRBJ2-2	TRBV30	NA	NA	TGTGCCTGGAGTAGCCAAAGTGGCGGGGAGCTGTTTTTT	CAWSSQSGGELFF
TRBJ2-1	TRBV2	NA	NA	TGTGCCAGCGCTGCTATGGGGGACTTTTCCTACAATGAGCAGTTCTTC	CASAAMGDFSYNEQFF
TRBJ1-4	TRBV7-7	NA	TRBD1	TGTGCTAGCAGCGCAGGACAGGGCCCCTACGAAAAACTGTTTTTT	CASSAGQGPYEKLFF
TRBJ1-1	TRBV9	NA	TRBD1	TGTGCCAGCAGCACTCCCGGGACAGGGGGCTCTGAAGCTTTCTTT	CASSTPGTGGSEAFF
TRBJ1-5	TRBV2	few	NA	TGTGCCAGCAGTGAAGTAGGGGCACCAACGGGGCCCCAGCATTTT	CASSEVGAPTGPQHF
TRBJ1-2	TRBV19	NA	TRBD1	TGTGCCAGTACGGACAGGGAGGTTGGCTACACCTTC	CASTDREVGYTF
TRBJ2-5	TRBV5-1	NA	NA	TGCGCCAGCAGCTTTCTTAGGGAAACGGGGGAGACCCAGTACTTC	CASSFLRETGETQYF
TRBJ1-5	TRBV6-1	NA	NA	TGTGCCAGCAGTGAGCGGGGCCATCAGCCCCAGCATTTT	CASSERGHQPQHF
TRBJ2-3	TRBV7-3	NA	TRBD2	TGTGCCAGCAGCCGTAGCGGGAAGGAGGGAGATACGCAGTATTTT	CASSRSGKEGDTQYF
TRBJ1-5	TRBV10-1	NA	TRBD1	TGCGCCAGCAGTGAGTCGCGACAGGGACGCAATCAGCCCCAGCATTTT	CASSESRQGRNQPQHF
TRBJ1-1	TRBV19	NA	NA	TGTGCCAGTATTCGTCAGGGGAGTACTGAAGCTTTCTTT	CASIRQGSTEAFF
TRBJ1-2	TRBV5-4	NA	NA	TGTGCCAGCAGCTTGGCCGGATTACTATCCGGCTACACCTTC	CASSLAGLLSGYTF
TRBJ2-5	TRBV5-6	once	NA	TGTGCCAGCAGGTCATTACAGGGCCAAGAGACCCAGTACTTC	CASRSLQGQETQYF
TRBJ1-5	TRBV6-5	NA	NA	TGTGCCAGCAGCCGCTCGGGGGGTCAGCCCCAGCATTTT	CASSRSGGQPQHF
TRBJ2-2	TRBV9	once	TRBD2	TGTGCCAGCAGCATACTAGCGGGAGGCCAGACCGGGGAGCTGTTTTTT	CASSILAGGQTGELFF
TRBJ2-5	TRBV7-7	NA	NA	TGTGCTAGCAGCCCCGGGTTGGGAGAGACCCAGTACTTC	CASSPGLGETQYF
TRBJ2-5	TRBV29-1	NA	TRBD2	TGCAGCGTTCCCGGGGGGAAGAGAGAGACCCAGTACTTC	CSVPGGKRETQYF
TRBJ1-1	TRBV7-3	once	TRBD1	TGTGCCAGCAGCCCCGGGACAGGGATCGTCACTGAAGCTTTCTTT	CASSPGTGIVTEAFF